Shown below are 31 T cell receptor beta chains from a single sample sequenced in a study of Ad26.COV2.S vaccination and SARS-CoV-2 variants. Sequencing was performed with immunoSEQ multiplex PCR; in TCRdb, only in-frame clones are kept and a portion is missing. The sample lists hundreds of thousands of clones, approximately 89% seen once, with about 2.7% in the top ten. Documented treatment: roughly 18 received Ad26.COV2.S at low or high dose, single or two shots; roughly five received placebo; per-sample allocation not given. The samples date from day 63 after the first vaccine or placebo injection. The starting material was peripheral blood, obtained in a trial of Ad26.COV2.S vaccine versus placebo. The source is a person between 18 and 65 years old who received the Ad26.COV2.S COVID-19 vaccine or a placebo.

This sequence joins TRBV7-2 and TRBJ2-5; unclear D gene. This CDR3 contains 13 residues. Trimming removed 0 bases from V and 7 bases from J, with 9 bases in between. CDR1 and CDR2 (germline): SGHTA, FQGNSA. The CDR3, as DNA: TGTGCCAGCAGCTTAGCACACGACGCGACCCAGTACTTC. This codes for CASSLAHDATQYF.

The chain employs TRBV15 and TRBJ2-5; D unclear. The CDR3 is made up of 15 amino acids. CDR1 is LNHNV, CDR2 YYDKDF, per germline (reference sequence). With 0 bases removed from V and 5 bases from J, the gap between germline ends came to 13 bases. In DNA form, the CDR3 reads TGTGCCACCAGCAGAGATCGGCAGGAATGGGAGACCCAGTACTTC. It encodes CATSRDRQEWETQYF.

The chain is built from TRBV9 and TRBJ1-2; the match to TRBD1 covers 7 bases. The J segment lost 10 bases and the V segment lost 4 bases, leaving 13 bases of the junction unmatched. Germline V gene sequence: CDR1 SGDLS, CDR2 YYNGEE. This CDR3 spans 14 amino acids. The DNA of the CDR3 is TGTGCCAGCAGCCCGGCCGGGACAGCAAAGGACTACACCTTC. It codes for CASSPAGTAKDYTF.

CDR3 sequence reads: CASSGAKGGRTETQYF. CDR3 sequence (DNA): TGTGCCAGCAGTGGGGCGAAAGGCGGGAGAACAGAGACCCAGTACTTC. The rearrangement links TRBV6-1 to TRBJ2-5, with TRBD2 matching over 7 bases. V dropped 4 bases and J dropped 4; count of bases not matched to a gene: 12. Germline loops: CDR1 MNHNS, CDR2 SASEGT. This CDR3 is built from 16 residues.

The V call is TRBV12-3 or TRBV12-4, the J call TRBJ1-6, with D maybe TRBD1 (5 bases). There are 13 residues in the CDR3. Trimming took off 3 bases at V and 9 bases at J, with 9 bases between the two ends. The CDR3 DNA reads TGTGCCAGCAGTTTTGTTCAGGGTTCACCCCTCCACTTT. Protein sequence: CASSFVQGSPLHF.

CDR3 loop: CASSPGGVSTDTQYF. The CDR3 DNA reads as TGTGCCAGCAGCCCAGGGGGGGTTAGCACAGATACGCAGTATTTT. The chain links TRBV11-3 to TRBJ2-3; TRBD1 or TRBD2 may be the D gene (7 bases each). Germline assignment: CDR1 SGHNT and CDR2 YENEEA. The CDR3 is made up of 15 amino acids. V lost 5 bases, J lost 0 bases, and 12 bases lay in between.

This chain joins TRBV5-1 and TRBJ2-3, with TRBD2 as a possible D gene (6 bases). Trimming shortened V by 5 bases and J by 2 bases, and 12 bases separated the two germline ends. CDR3 length: 14 amino acids. Germline CDR1 and CDR2: SGHRS and YFSETQ. The CDR3 spells CASSSTSLTDTQYF. The CDR3, as DNA: TGCGCCAGCAGTTCGACTAGTCTCACAGATACGCAGTATTTT.

This sequence joins TRBV3-1 (or the pseudogene TRBV3-2) and TRBJ1-1; D remains ambiguous. Deletions cut 2 bases from V and 0 bases from J, with 10 bases between. CDR3 length equals 15 residues. Germline V gene sequence: CDR1 LGHDT, CDR2 YNNKEL (reference sequence). CDR3 in DNA: TGTGCCAGCAGCCAACCCCATAACATGAACACTGAAGCTTTCTTT. Its translation is CASSQPHNMNTEAFF.

The rearrangement links TRBV5-1 to TRBJ2-1; D gene ambiguous. This CDR3 is 15 amino acids long. Per germline, CDR1 SGHRS and CDR2 YFSETQ. The germline V and J ends were trimmed by 0 bases and 3 bases, with 10 bases remaining between them. CDR3 in amino acids: CASSLDSANYNEQFF. CDR3 sequence (DNA): TGCGCCAGCAGCTTGGACAGTGCAAACTACAATGAGCAGTTCTTC.

This sequence joins TRBV10-3 and TRBJ1-3; D is uncertain. CDR1 and CDR2 (germline): ENHRY, SYGVKD. The CDR3 is 12 residues long. V gave up 5 bases and J gave up 2 bases, with 4 bases separating them. The CDR3 sequence: CAISPPGNTIYF. CDR3 coding DNA: TGTGCCATCAGTCCTCCTGGAAACACCATATATTTT.

V gene TRBV6-5 combines with J gene TRBJ2-3; 12 bases align to TRBD2. CDR1 is MNHEY and CDR2 is SVGAGI in the germline V gene. V shed 10 bases, J shed 1 base, and the junction held 3 bases outside the gene matches. The length of the CDR3 is 14 residues. CDR3 in DNA: TGTGCCACCCGACTAGCGGGGGGCACAGATACGCAGTATTTT. Translation gives CATRLAGGTDTQYF.

This rearrangement joins TRBV6-1 to TRBJ2-1; 10 bases agree with TRBD2. The CDR3 is made up of 18 amino acids. The trim removed 4 bases at V and 12 bases at J, leaving 21 bases unmatched. In germline, CDR1 is MNHNS, CDR2 SASEGT. For the CDR3, the DNA is TGTGCCAGCAGTGCACTAGCGGGATTTATGTCCTACGGCTGGGGGCAGTTCTTC. It codes for CASSALAGFMSYGWGQFF.

The chain recombines TRBV5-4 with TRBJ2-1; 11 bases agree with TRBD2. This CDR3 is 15 amino acids long. Germline V gene lookup returns CDR1 SGHNT and CDR2 YYREEE (reference sequence). V shed 4 bases, J shed 7 bases, and the junction held 7 bases outside the gene matches. As DNA, the CDR3 is TGTGCCAGCAGCAAGCAACTAGCGGGAGCGAATGAGCAGTTCTTC. It translates to CASSKQLAGANEQFF.

This clone was seen only once. The CDR3 DNA reads TGTGCCAGCAGCCACCGGGTAGTAGCGGGGGGACAGGAGCAGTTCTTC. It encodes CASSHRVVAGGQEQFF. The chain uses TRBV4-2 and TRBJ2-1; 10 bases agree with TRBD2. This CDR3 has 16 residues. After removal of 3 bases from V and 10 bases from J, the junction contained 12 bases not matched to a gene. From germline, CDR1 is LGHNA and CDR2 YNFKEQ.

V is TRBV3-1 (or the pseudogene TRBV3-2) and J is TRBJ1-5, with unresolved D. V dropped 2 bases and J dropped 3 bases, with 17 bases sitting between them. The CDR3 sequence is 17 residues long. Per germline, CDR1 LGHDT and CDR2 YNNKEL (reference sequence). The CDR3 loop reads CASSQRETRPHNQPQHF. CDR3 in DNA: TGTGCCAGCAGCCAAAGGGAGACACGTCCCCACAATCAGCCCCAGCATTTT.

This chain connects TRBV9 to TRBJ2-3, with a tentative D call TRBD2 (5 bases). Trimming left V 4 bases short and J 2 bases short, with 11 bases between. The CDR3 sequence is 14 residues long. Germline CDR1 reads SGDLS; CDR2 reads YYNGEE. The CDR3, as DNA: TGTGCCAGCAGCAGCCGACTAAACACAGATACGCAGTATTTT. Translation: CASSSRLNTDTQYF. Variable domain in full (rest from reference TRBV9 and TRBJ2-3): DSGVTQTPKHLITATGQRVTLRCSPRSGDLSVYWYQQSLDQGLQFLIQYYNGEERAKGNILERFSAQQFPDLHSELNLSSLELGDSALYFCASSSRLNTDTQYFGPGTRLTVL.

This clone was observed once. V gene TRBV7-8 combines with J gene TRBJ1-5; D call uncertain. Between the trimmed V and J ends, which lost 2 bases and 5 bases, there was a span of 7 bases. This CDR3 contains 13 residues. CDR1 and CDR2 from the germline V gene are SGHVS and FQNEAQ. The CDR3 sequence: CASSLRADQPQHF. In DNA, the CDR3 is TGTGCCAGCAGCTTACGGGCCGATCAGCCCCAGCATTTT.

V and J are TRBV7-8 and TRBJ2-4; the match to TRBD1 covers 7 bases. The V gene's germline CDR1 is SGHVS and CDR2 FQNEAQ. The CDR3 sequence is 14 residues long. V lost 5 bases, J lost 6 bases, and 7 bases stayed unmatched. For the CDR3, the DNA is TGTGCCAGCAGCGGCGGACAGGTAGTAAACATTCAGTACTTC. This encodes CASSGGQVVNIQYF.

The V gene is TRBV18, the J gene TRBJ2-5; 10 bases are a match to TRBD1. J was trimmed by 3 bases and V by 2 bases; bases with no gene match: 0. CDR1 KGHSH and CDR2 LQKENI come from the germline V gene. The CDR3 consists of 14 residues. The CDR3 here is CASSPGTGEETQYF. In nucleotides, the CDR3 is TGTGCCAGCTCACCAGGGACAGGGGAAGAGACCCAGTACTTC.

The V gene is TRBV10-3, the J gene TRBJ2-7; D not resolved. Germline loops: CDR1 ENHRY, CDR2 SYGVKD. The CDR3 has 13 amino acids. V lost 6 bases, J lost 0 bases, and 9 bases lay in between. The CDR3 DNA reads as TGTGCCATCAGCCACCCGGGCTCCTACGAGCAGTACTTC. Protein: CAISHPGSYEQYF.

The chain combines TRBV11-1 with TRBJ2-5; possibly TRBD1 for D (6 bases). V was trimmed by 0 bases and J by 5 bases, leaving 10 bases between them. CDR1 is SGHAT and CDR2 is FQDESV in the germline V gene (reference sequence). The CDR3 covers 14 residues. As DNA, the CDR3 is TGTGCCAGCAGCTTAGCTCAGGGGTGGGAGACCCAGTACTTC. Amino acids: CASSLAQGWETQYF.

The J gene is TRBJ2-5, the V gene TRBV30, with D possibly being TRBD2 (5 bases). V lost 2 bases and J 7 bases, leaving 17 bases between the germline ends. The CDR3 spans 14 residues. Germline values: CDR1 GTSNPN, CDR2 SVGIG (reference sequence). The CDR3 DNA sequence: TGTGCCTGGAGTTACGGGGTTGCAACGGGGACCCAGTACTTC. This encodes CAWSYGVATGTQYF.

This chain connects TRBV10-2 to TRBJ2-7, with D hard to call. This CDR3 is 12 amino acids long. The germline V gene encodes CDR1 WSHSY and CDR2 SAAADI. Trimming cost V 5 bases and J 0 bases, with 5 bases left between them. The CDR3 reads CASSSSSYEQYV. The CDR3 nucleotides are TGCGCCAGCAGTTCCAGCTCCTACGAGCAGTACGTC.

The chain combines TRBV11-3 with TRBJ2-2; TRBD1 is a possible D gene (6 bases). V was clipped by 5 bases and J by 4 bases, with 8 bases between them. From germline, CDR1 is SGHNT and CDR2 YENEEA. This CDR3 has 13 residues. CDR3 residues: CASSPGATGELFF. The CDR3 nucleotides are TGTGCCAGCAGCCCAGGGGCCACCGGGGAGCTGTTTTTT.

This clone was seen only a few times. The V gene is TRBV10-1, the J gene TRBJ1-3, with D perhaps TRBD1 (6 bases). The CDR3 length is 16 residues. V was pared by 4 bases and J by 0 bases, with 13 bases between. Per germline, CDR1 WNHNN and CDR2 SYGVQD (reference sequence). CDR3 coding DNA: TGCGCCAGCAGTGTTACAGGGACAAGCTCTGGAAACACCATATATTTT. Translated: CASSVTGTSSGNTIYF.

This rearrangement joins TRBV19 to TRBJ2-1; 7 bases map to TRBD1. Germline CDR1 reads LNHDA; CDR2 reads SQIVND (reference sequence). The V and J ends lost 6 bases and 2 bases, in that order; junction bases with no gene match: 7. The length of the CDR3 is 15 residues. The CDR3 coding sequence is TGTGCCAGTAGCCTCGACAGGGCCACCTACAATGAGCAGTTCTTC. Translation gives CASSLDRATYNEQFF.

This clone is a singleton in its sample. The chain recombines TRBV30 with TRBJ2-1, with 7 bases aligning to TRBD1. Germline V CDR1 and CDR2: GTSNPN, SVGIG (reference sequence). With 1 base clipped from V and 11 bases from J, the junction kept 5 bases outside the gene matches. This CDR3 is 12 amino acids long. In DNA form, the CDR3 reads TGTGCCTGGAGTGACAGGGGACATAAGCAGTTCTTC. Translated: CAWSDRGHKQFF.

V usage is TRBV6-5 and J usage is TRBJ1-1, with D possibly being TRBD1 (6 bases). The CDR3 length is 15 residues. V lost 8 bases and J lost 4, with 20 bases in between. Per the germline V gene, CDR1 is MNHEY and CDR2 is SVGAGI. CDR3 bases: TGTGCCAGCGCCCGAGAGAGGGGGGGCGGCACTGAAGCTTTCTTT. Translation gives CASARERGGGTEAFF.

The chain has TRBV19 and TRBJ2-3; unclear D gene. V gave up 4 bases and J gave up 8 bases, with 10 bases separating them. CDR3 length equals 12 residues. Germline-derived CDR1 and CDR2 are LNHDA and SQIVND (reference sequence). The CDR3 sequence: CASSNDQGTQYF. The CDR3 region has the DNA TGTGCCAGTAGTAACGATCAAGGTACGCAGTATTTT.

The chain employs TRBV6-4 and TRBJ2-1; 10 positions match TRBD1. This CDR3 region has 15 residues. In germline, CDR1 is MRHNA, CDR2 SNTAGT. V was pared by 6 bases and J by 2 bases, with 4 bases of the junction left unmatched. The CDR3 loop reads CASSRGTGAYNEQFF. Written as DNA, the CDR3 is TGTGCCAGCAGCCGCGGGACAGGGGCCTACAATGAGCAGTTCTTC.

The rearrangement joins TRBV19 to TRBJ1-2, with 12 nucleotides matching TRBD1. Per the germline V gene, CDR1 is LNHDA and CDR2 is SQIVND (reference sequence). The CDR3 has 15 residues. J gave up 7 bases and V 5 bases, and 8 bases lay outside the gene matches. The CDR3 sequence: CASSPPGQGARGYTF. The CDR3 coding sequence is TGTGCCAGTAGTCCTCCGGGACAGGGGGCGCGTGGCTACACCTTC.